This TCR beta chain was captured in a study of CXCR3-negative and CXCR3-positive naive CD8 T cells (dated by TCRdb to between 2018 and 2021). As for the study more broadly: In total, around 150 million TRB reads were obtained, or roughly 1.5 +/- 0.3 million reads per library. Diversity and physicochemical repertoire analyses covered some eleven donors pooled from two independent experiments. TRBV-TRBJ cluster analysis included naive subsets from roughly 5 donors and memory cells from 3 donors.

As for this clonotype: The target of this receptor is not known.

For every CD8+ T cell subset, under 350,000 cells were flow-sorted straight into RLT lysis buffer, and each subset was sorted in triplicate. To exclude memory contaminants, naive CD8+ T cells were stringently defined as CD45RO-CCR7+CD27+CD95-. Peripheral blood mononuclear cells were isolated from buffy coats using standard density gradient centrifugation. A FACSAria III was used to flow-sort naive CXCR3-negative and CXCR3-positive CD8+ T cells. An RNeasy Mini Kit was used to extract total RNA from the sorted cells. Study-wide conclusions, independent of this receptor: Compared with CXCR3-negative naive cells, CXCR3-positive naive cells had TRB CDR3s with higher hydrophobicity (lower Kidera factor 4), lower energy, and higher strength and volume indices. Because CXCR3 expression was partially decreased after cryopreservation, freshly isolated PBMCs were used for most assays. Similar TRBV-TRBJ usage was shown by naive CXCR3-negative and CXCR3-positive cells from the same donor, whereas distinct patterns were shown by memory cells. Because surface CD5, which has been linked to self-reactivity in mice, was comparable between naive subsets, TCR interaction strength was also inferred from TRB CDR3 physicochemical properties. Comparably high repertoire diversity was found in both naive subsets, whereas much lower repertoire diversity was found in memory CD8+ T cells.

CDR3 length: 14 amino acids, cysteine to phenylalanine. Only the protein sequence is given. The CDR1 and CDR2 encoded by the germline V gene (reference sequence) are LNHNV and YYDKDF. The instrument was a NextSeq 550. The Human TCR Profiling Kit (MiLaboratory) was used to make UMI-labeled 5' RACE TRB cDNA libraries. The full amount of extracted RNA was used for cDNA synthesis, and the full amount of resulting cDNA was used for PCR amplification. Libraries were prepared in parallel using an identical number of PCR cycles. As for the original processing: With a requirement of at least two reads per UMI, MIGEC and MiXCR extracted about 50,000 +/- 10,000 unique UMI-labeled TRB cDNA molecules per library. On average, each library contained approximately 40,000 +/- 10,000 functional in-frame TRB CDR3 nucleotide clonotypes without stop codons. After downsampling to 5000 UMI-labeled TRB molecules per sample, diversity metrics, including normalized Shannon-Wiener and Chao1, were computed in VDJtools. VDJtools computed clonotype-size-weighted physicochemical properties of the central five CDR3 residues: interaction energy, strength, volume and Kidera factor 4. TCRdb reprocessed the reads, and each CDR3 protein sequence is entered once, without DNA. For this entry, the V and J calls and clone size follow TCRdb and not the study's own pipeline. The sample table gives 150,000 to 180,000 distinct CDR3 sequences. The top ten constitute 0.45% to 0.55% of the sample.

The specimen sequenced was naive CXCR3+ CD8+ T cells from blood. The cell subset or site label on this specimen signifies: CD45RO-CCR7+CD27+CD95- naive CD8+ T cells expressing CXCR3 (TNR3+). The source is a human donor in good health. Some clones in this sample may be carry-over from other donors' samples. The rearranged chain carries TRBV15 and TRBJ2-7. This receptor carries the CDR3 CATSREGSSYEQYF.